This record covers a single T cell receptor beta chain. As yet, its antigen is unknown. A read error may produce the germline difference seen at one junction end. Germline CDR1 reads SSHAT; CDR2 reads FNYEAQ (reference sequence). CDR3 length: 15 amino acids. These data belong to a study of vaccination and CD4 T cells after COVID-19. An Oncomine TCR Beta short-read assay was used to sequence the DNA from cultured CD4+ T cells. Investigators isolated genomic DNA from cultured CD4+ T cells. MiXCR was run by TCRdb on the PCR reads, yielding one entry per CDR3 protein. Of 20,000 to 25,000 distinct CDR3 sequences in the sample, around 48% were seen once. Stated treatment: approximately nine-day PBMC culture with coronavirus spike peptide pools or control peptides (ViraFEST assay).

The V and J genes are TRBV7-7 and TRBJ2-2; D is ambiguous. This sequence was found in a human donor who had recovered from COVID-19. Specimen: CD4+ T cells from blood, cultured in vitro. The CDR3 spells CASSLSPSNTGELFF. Written as DNA, the CDR3 is TGTGCTAGCAGCTTATCTCCCTCGAACACCGGGGAGCTGTTTTTT.